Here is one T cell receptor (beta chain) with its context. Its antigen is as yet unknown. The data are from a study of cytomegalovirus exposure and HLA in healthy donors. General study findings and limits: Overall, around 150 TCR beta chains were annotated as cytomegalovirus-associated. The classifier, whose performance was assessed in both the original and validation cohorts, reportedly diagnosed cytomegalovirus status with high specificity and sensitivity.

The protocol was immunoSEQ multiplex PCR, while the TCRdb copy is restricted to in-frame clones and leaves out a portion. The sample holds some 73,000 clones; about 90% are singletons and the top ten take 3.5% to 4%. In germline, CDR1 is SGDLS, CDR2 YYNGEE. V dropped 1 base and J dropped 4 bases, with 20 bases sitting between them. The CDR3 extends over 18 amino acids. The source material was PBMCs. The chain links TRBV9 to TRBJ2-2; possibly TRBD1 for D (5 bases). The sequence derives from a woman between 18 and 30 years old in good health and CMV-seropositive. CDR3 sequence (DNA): TGTGCCAGCAGCGTAAACTCCATCGCCCAGGGCTCCACCGGGGAGCTGTTTTTT. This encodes CASSVNSIAQGSTGELFF.